One sample yielded the 12 T cell receptor beta chains listed below, sequenced in a study of CD8 T cells in ankylosing spondylitis. Antigens of these TCRs are unknown. A single record per CDR3 protein comes from TCRdb applying MiXCR to the 5' RACE reads. The data contain roughly 470,000 distinct CDR3 sequences, more than 25% of them singletons. Whole-study results and caveats: It appeared that ankylosing spondylitis blood was characterized by a TCR beta motif of seven or eight highly homologous variants.

The specimen was blood, either unsorted or a sorted T cell fraction (not recorded which). The receptor set was obtained from a male donor with ankylosing spondylitis.

This clonotype was seen a few times. The chain links TRBV11-2 to TRBJ2-1, with 7 bases that match TRBD2. The CDR3 length is 15 residues. J gave up 2 bases and V 8 bases, and 9 bases lay outside the gene matches. Per the germline V gene, CDR1 is SGHAT and CDR2 is FQNNGV. Here the CDR3 DNA reads TGTGCCAGCGGTTCCAGACTAGCCGCCTACAATGAGCAGTTCTTC. This codes for CASGSRLAAYNEQFF.

This clonotype came up a few times. The CDR3 nucleotides are TGTGCCAGCAGCTTAGGTTCCGGGTTGAGTGAGCAGTTCTTC. It translates to CASSLGSGLSEQFF. The J gene is TRBJ2-1, the V gene TRBV11-2; no clear D gene. From germline, CDR1 is SGHAT and CDR2 FQNNGV. This CDR3 contains 14 residues. With 1 base removed from V and 9 bases from J, the gap between germline ends came to 13 bases. Together with reference TRBV11-2 and TRBJ2-1, the CDR3 gives the full variable domain: EAGVAQSPRYKIIEKRQSVAFWCNPISGHATLYWYQQILGQGPKLLIQFQNNGVVDDSQLPKDRFSAERLKGVDSTLKIQPAKLEDSAVYLCASSLGSGLSEQFFGPGTRLTVL.

The V gene is TRBV5-1, the J gene TRBJ2-2; 7 bases align to TRBD1. Germline V gene sequence: CDR1 SGHRS, CDR2 YFSETQ. This CDR3 comprises 14 residues. With 4 bases clipped from V and 11 bases from J, the junction kept 11 bases outside the gene matches. This chain's CDR3 is CASSRQFDRDELFF. In DNA, the CDR3 is TGCGCCAGCAGCCGCCAATTTGACAGGGATGAGCTGTTTTTT. Variable domain in full (rest from reference TRBV5-1 and TRBJ2-2): KAGVTQTPRYLIKTRGQQVTLSCSPISGHRSVSWYQQTPGQGLQFLFEYFSETQRNKGNFPGRFSGRQFSNSRSEMNVSTLELGDSALYLCASSRQFDRDELFFGEGSRLTVL.

A few counts support this clonotype. This chain connects TRBV29-1 to TRBJ1-4; D may be TRBD1 (5 bases). CDR3 size: 13 residues. Per germline, CDR1 SQVTM and CDR2 ANQGSEA. Trimming took off 7 bases at V and 2 bases at J, with 11 bases between the two ends. This CDR3 is CSACYRTNEKLFF. CDR3 bases: TGCAGCGCCTGCTACAGGACTAATGAAAAACTGTTTTTT. Using reference TRBV29-1 and TRBJ1-4 for the parts outside the CDR3, the full variable domain is SAVISQKPSRDICQRGTSLTIQCQVDSQVTMMFWYRQQPGQSLTLIATANQGSEATYESGFVIDKFPISRPNLTFSTLTVSNMSPEDSSIYLCSACYRTNEKLFFGSGTQLSVL.

The V gene is TRBV10-2, the J gene TRBJ1-1, with 7 bases matching TRBD1. The CDR3 is made up of 14 amino acids. Trimming cost V 6 bases and J 7 bases; bases outside gene matches: 11. Germline loops: CDR1 WSHSY, CDR2 SAAADI. CDR3: CASSPPWDSDEAFF. The CDR3 DNA is TGCGCCAGCAGCCCCCCCTGGGACAGCGATGAAGCTTTCTTT.

This chain connects TRBV7-2 to TRBJ1-2, with 9 bases aligning to TRBD1. The germline CDR1 and CDR2 sequences are SGHTA and FQGNSA. This CDR3 has 16 residues. V lost 1 base to trimming and J lost 4 bases; unmatched junction nucleotides: 7. CDR3 residues: CASSLGGTGLAYGYTF. The CDR3 nucleotides read TGTGCCAGCAGCTTAGGAGGGACAGGGCTGGCCTATGGCTACACCTTC.

About this clonotype: Likely a read error: the CDR3 ends without its conserved phenylalanine or tryptophan. The DNA is left out, because the CDR3 cannot be placed on it with certainty; the CDR3 is given as TCRdb lists it. The chain has TRBV12-3 or TRBV12-4 and TRBJ2-7; the DNA was not used to check the table's D call, TRBD1. The CDR3 is 11 amino acids long, termini counted. The CDR3 spells CASSFAGTVGL.

In its sample, this clonotype was seen a few times. V gene TRBV20-1 combines with J gene TRBJ2-3, with D tentatively TRBD2 (6 bases). Germline CDR1 reads DFQATT; CDR2 reads SNEGSKA (reference sequence). CDR3 length: 14 residues. Between the trimmed V and J ends, which lost 2 bases and 1 base, there was a span of 10 bases. In DNA, the CDR3 is TGCAGTGCTAGACCTAGCGCTGGCACAGATACGCAGTATTTT. As protein: CSARPSAGTDTQYF.

CDR3 sequence: CASSPPQRREAFF. CDR3 nucleotide sequence: TGTGCCAGCAGCCCCCCACAACGTAGAGAGGCTTTCTTT. V gene TRBV28 combines with J gene TRBJ1-1; D not certain. This CDR3 has 13 residues. V was pared by 6 bases and J by 11 bases, with 19 bases between. Germline CDR1 MDHEN, CDR2 SYDVKM. Together with reference TRBV28 and TRBJ1-1, the CDR3 gives the full variable domain: DVKVTQSSRYLVKRTGEKVFLECVQDMDHENMFWYRQDPGLGLRLIYFSYDVKMKEKGDIPEGYSVSREKKERFSLILESASTNQTSMYLCASSPPQRREAFFGQGTRLTVV.

V is TRBV16 and J is TRBJ1-5; D not certain. The V and J ends lost 4 bases and 3 bases respectively, with 10 bases between them. CDR1 and CDR2 (germline): KGHSY, FQNENV. The CDR3 length is 14 residues. For the CDR3, the DNA is TGTGCCAGCAGCCGAGTAGAGATCAATCAGCCCCAGCATTTT. It yields the protein CASSRVEINQPQHF.

CDR3 residues: CASSSLGTAATIYF. As DNA, the CDR3 is TGTGCCAGCAGCTCCCTAGGGACCGCAGCGACCATATATTTT. J is TRBJ1-3 and V is TRBV7-6; possibly TRBD1 for D (5 bases). CDR3 length: 14 amino acids. In germline, CDR1 is SGHVS, CDR2 FNYEAQ. V dropped 4 bases and J dropped 10 bases, with 17 bases sitting between them. Based on the CDR3 plus reference TRBV7-6 and TRBJ1-3, the full variable domain is GAGVSQSPRYKVTKRGQDVALRCDPISGHVSLYWYRQALGQGPEFLTYFNYEAQQDKSGLPNDRFSAERPEGSISTLTIQRTEQRDSAMYRCASSSLGTAATIYFGEGSWLTVV.

This clonotype appeared a few times. This chain links TRBV6-2 or TRBV6-3 with TRBJ1-2; no definite D call. The V and J ends lost 1 base and 8 bases respectively, with 17 bases between them. Germline CDR1 reads MNHEY; CDR2 reads SVGEGT. This CDR3 spans 15 amino acids. The CDR3 nucleotides are TGTGCCAGCAGTTACTTTACGGAGCCCGGCGGAGGCTACACCTTC. Translated: CASSYFTEPGGGYTF.